The present entry profiles one T cell receptor beta chain with its context. Its specificity is unknown. The sample originates from a study of T cell repertoires in cytomegalovirus infection. The study's findings and limits: The cumulative frequency of public TCR beta families identified carriers of CMV plus the relevant HLA. Ex vivo, HLA-C-restricted CMV-specific TCR beta clonotypes prevailed over the rest of the response.

The CDR3 totals 18 residues. Per the germline V gene, CDR1 is SGHVS and CDR2 is FQNEAQ. The germline V and J ends were trimmed by 2 bases and 0 bases, with 14 bases remaining between them. Via MiXCR, TCRdb re-called the reads, giving one row per CDR3 protein. Among about 770,000 distinct CDR3 sequences listed, roughly 29% were seen once. The material sequenced was cultured CD8+ T cells from PBMCs, taken from culture after CMV antigen stimulation. The sequence was collected from a human donor in good health (CMV status not recorded). Some clones in this sample may be carry-over from other donors' samples. The chain carries TRBV7-8 and TRBJ2-6; D may be TRBD1 or TRBD2 (6 bases each). CDR3 nucleotides: TGTGCCAGCAGCTTAAGGCGGGACACGGTCTCTGGGGCCAACGTCCTGACTTTC. Translated: CASSLRRDTVSGANVLTF.